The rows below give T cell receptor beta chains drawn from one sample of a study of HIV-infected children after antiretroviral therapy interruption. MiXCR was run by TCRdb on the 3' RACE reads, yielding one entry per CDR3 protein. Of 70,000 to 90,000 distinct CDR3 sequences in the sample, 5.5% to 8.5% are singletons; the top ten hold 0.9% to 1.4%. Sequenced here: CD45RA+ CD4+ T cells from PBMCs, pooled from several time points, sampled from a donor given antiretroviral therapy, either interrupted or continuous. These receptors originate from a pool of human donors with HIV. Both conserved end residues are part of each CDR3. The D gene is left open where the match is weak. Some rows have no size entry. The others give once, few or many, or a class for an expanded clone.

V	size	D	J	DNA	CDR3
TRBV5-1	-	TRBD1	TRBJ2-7	TGCGCCAGCAGCTTGGCCACCAGGGACAGGAGAGCCTACGAGCAGTACTTC	CASSLATRDRRAYEQYF
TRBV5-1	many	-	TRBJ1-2	TGCGCCAGCAGCTTGGGAGGGTCGGGCTATGGCTACACCTTC	CASSLGGSGYGYTF
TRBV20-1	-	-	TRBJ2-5	TGCAGTGCCGGACTCGGTGAGACCCAGTACTTC	CSAGLGETQYF
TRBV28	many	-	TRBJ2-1	TGTGCCAGCAGTCCGCGGTGGGGGGATGAGCAGTTCTTC	CASSPRWGDEQFF
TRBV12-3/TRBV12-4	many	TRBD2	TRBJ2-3	TGTGCCAGCAGTTTCGGGAGGGGCAGCACAGATACGCAGTATTTT	CASSFGRGSTDTQYF
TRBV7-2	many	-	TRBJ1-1	TGTGCCAGCGGACGGGGGTATGACACTGAAGCTTTCTTT	CASGRGYDTEAFF
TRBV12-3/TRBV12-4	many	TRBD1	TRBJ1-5	TGTGCCAGCAGTTCAGGGACAGGGGACTATCAGCCCCAGCATTTT	CASSSGTGDYQPQHF
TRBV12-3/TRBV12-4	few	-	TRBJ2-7	TGTGCCAGCAGTTTCCGTTCGGTCTACGAGCAGTACTTC	CASSFRSVYEQYF
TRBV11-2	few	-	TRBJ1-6	TGTGCCAGCAGCCCCCGACCGTATAATTCACCCCTCCACTTT	CASSPRPYNSPLHF
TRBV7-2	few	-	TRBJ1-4	TGTGCCAGCAGCTTAGGACGGGGGCGAGATGAAAAACTGTTTTTT	CASSLGRGRDEKLFF
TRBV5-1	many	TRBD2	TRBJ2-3	TGCGCCAGCAAGGGAGCGGGGGGGCCAGATACGCAGTATTTT	CASKGAGGPDTQYF
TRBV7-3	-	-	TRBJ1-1	TGTGCCAGCAGCTTAAGGGGGGCGGGTTTCACTGAAGCTTTCTTT	CASSLRGAGFTEAFF
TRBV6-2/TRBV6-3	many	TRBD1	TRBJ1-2	TGTGCCAGCAGTGGGGCTTTGGGACAGTCGAACTATGGCTACACCTTC	CASSGALGQSNYGYTF
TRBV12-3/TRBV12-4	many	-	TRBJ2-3	TGTGCCAGCAGGAAAGAAGGTAGCTTCACAGATACGCAGTATTTT	CASRKEGSFTDTQYF
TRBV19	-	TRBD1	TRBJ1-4	TGTGCCAGTAGTGAGGACAGGGCAACTAATGAAAAACTGTTTTTT	CASSEDRATNEKLFF
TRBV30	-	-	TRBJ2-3	TGTGCCTGGTGGGGAGGACGTCGCACAGATACGCAGTATTTT	CAWWGGRRTDTQYF
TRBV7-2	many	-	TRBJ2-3	TGTGCCAGCAGCTTAGTACCGGGACAGATAGCGGCAGATACGCAGTATTTT	CASSLVPGQIAADTQYF
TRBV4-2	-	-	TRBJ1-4	TGTGCCAGCACCACCAGACAGGAAAAACTGTTTTTT	CASTTRQEKLFF
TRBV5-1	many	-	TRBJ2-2	TGCGCCAGCAGCGGGGACTCGAACACCGGGGAGCTGTTTTTT	CASSGDSNTGELFF
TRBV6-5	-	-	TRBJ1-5	TGTGCCAGCAGTTACGGGGCAAGCAATCAGCCCCAGCATTTT	CASSYGASNQPQHF
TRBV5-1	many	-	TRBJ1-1	TGCGCCAGCAGCCCCCGGGAGGGGGTTGCTTTCTTT	CASSPREGVAFF
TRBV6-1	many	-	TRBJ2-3	TGTGCCAGCAGTGAAGACATTAGCACAGATACGCAGTATTTT	CASSEDISTDTQYF
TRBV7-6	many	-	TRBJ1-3	TGTGCCAGCAGCTTAGACGGTCCTGGAAACACCATATATTTT	CASSLDGPGNTIYF
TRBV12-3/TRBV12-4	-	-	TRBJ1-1	TGTGCCAGCAGCCAAGGGGGGTACAGCACTGAAGCTTTCTTT	CASSQGGYSTEAFF
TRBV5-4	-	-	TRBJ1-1	TGTGCCAGCAGCTTTGGGACGAACACTGAAGCTTTCTTT	CASSFGTNTEAFF
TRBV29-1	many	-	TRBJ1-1	TGCAGCGTTGGTCCGGGCCCGAACACTGAAGCTTTCTTT	CSVGPGPNTEAFF
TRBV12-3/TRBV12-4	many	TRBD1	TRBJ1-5	TGTGCCAGCAGTCCCAGAGCGGGACAGGGAATTCGACAGCCCCAGCATTTT	CASSPRAGQGIRQPQHF
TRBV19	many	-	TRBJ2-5	TGTGCCAGTAGTGGCCCGGACAGACAAGAGACCCAGTACTTC	CASSGPDRQETQYF
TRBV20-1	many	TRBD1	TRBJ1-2	TGCAGTGCCGAAAGCCCTCAGGGGGTAAGGGGCTACACCTTC	CSAESPQGVRGYTF
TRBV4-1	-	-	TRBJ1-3	TGCGCCAGCAGCCTCAACTCTGGAAACACCATATATTTT	CASSLNSGNTIYF
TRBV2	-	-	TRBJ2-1	TGTGCCAGCACCCGGACGGGGAGCTCCTACAATGAGCAGTTCTTC	CASTRTGSSYNEQFF
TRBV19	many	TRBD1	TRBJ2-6	TGTGCCAGCGCGGACAGGGGAGGGGCCAACGTCCTGACTTTC	CASADRGGANVLTF
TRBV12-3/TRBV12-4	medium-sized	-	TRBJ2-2	TGTGCCAGCAGCCCAGGGTTCACCGGGGAGCTGTTTTTT	CASSPGFTGELFF
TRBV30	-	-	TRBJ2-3	TGTGCCTGGTCGGGGGGCCCCCCCGCTGATACGCAGTATTTT	CAWSGGPPADTQYF
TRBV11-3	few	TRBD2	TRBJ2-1	TGTGCCAGCAGCTTAGCTAAGATGGGACTAGCGGGGGACAATGAGCAGTTCTTC	CASSLAKMGLAGDNEQFF
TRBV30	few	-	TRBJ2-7	TGTGCCTGGAGTGTAAACCCCAGCTCCTACGAGCAGTACTTC	CAWSVNPSSYEQYF
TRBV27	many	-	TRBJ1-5	TGTGCCAGCAGTTCCTCTCGTTTGCAGCCCCAGCATTTT	CASSSSRLQPQHF
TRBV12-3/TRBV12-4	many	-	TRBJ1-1	TGTGCCAGCAGTTTAACTGCAGGGGTTACTGAAGCTTTCTTT	CASSLTAGVTEAFF
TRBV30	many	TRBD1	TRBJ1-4	TGTGCCTGGAACAGACAGGGAAGGGATGAAAAACTGTTTTTT	CAWNRQGRDEKLFF
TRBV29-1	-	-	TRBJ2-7	TGCAGCGTCTCAACCGGGGTCTACGAGCAGTACTTC	CSVSTGVYEQYF
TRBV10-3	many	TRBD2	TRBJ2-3	TGTGCCATCAGCGAGAGGGGACTAGCGGGAGTATTT	CAISERGLAGVF
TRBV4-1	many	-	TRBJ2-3	TGCGCCAGCAACACCGGATGGGCAGGCAGCACAGATACGCAGTATTTT	CASNTGWAGSTDTQYF
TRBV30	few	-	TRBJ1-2	TGTGCCTGGAGAGCAGTTGGACGTTCCTATGGCTACACCTTC	CAWRAVGRSYGYTF
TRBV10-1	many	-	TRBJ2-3	TGCGCCAGCAGACCAGGGTCGGGGACAGATACGCAGTATTTT	CASRPGSGTDTQYF
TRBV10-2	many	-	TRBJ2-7	TGCGCCAGCAGTGCGAGCGGACTCTACTACGAGCAGTACTTC	CASSASGLYYEQYF
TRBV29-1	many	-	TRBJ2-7	TGCAGCGTTCTTCCAGCATCAGACGAGCAGTACTTC	CSVLPASDEQYF
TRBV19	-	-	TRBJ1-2	TGTGCCAGTGGAGACTATGGCTACACCTTC	CASGDYGYTF
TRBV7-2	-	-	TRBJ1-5	TGTGCCAGCAGCCCGTTTACAGGGAATAGCAATCAGCCCCAGCATTTT	CASSPFTGNSNQPQHF
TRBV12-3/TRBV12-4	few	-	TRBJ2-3	TGTGCCAGCAGTTTTAAGCGGTTCACAGATACGCAGTATTTT	CASSFKRFTDTQYF
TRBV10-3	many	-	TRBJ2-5	TGTGCCATCACAAAAGGGCCGCGGGAGACCCAGTACTTC	CAITKGPRETQYF
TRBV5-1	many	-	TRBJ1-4	TGCGCCAGCAGCCGAACCGGGACACCTAATGAAAAACTGTTTTTT	CASSRTGTPNEKLFF
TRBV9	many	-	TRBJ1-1	TGTGCCAGCAGCGCAGCGGCGAACACTGAAGCTTTCTTT	CASSAAANTEAFF